This T cell receptor (beta chain) was sequenced in a study of blood T cell repertoires in COVID-19. For the study at large: The United States, Italy and Spain supplied acute and convalescent COVID-19 samples. PBMCs, B-cell-depleted T cells, or T cells provided the cDNA or gDNA that made up the material.

The CDR3 spans 15 residues. Germline V gives CDR1 SGHRS, CDR2 YFSETQ. Trimming pared 4 bases from V and 4 bases from J, leaving 14 bases between. Categorization into cohorts depended on clinical history that participants reported. TCRdb keeps only in-frame clones here, not all; method: immunoSEQ multiplex PCR. The data contain 200,000 to 250,000 clones, approximately 83% of them seen just once; the ten biggest clones take up around 4%. V and J are TRBV5-1 and TRBJ2-2; D call uncertain. This TCR was sampled from a woman in her 40s with acute COVID-19. The sequenced sample was PBMCs or T cells enriched from blood (not recorded which). CDR3: CASSLGSSLTGELFF. CDR3 nucleotide sequence: TGCGCCAGCAGCCTAGGTTCCTCTCTCACCGGGGAGCTGTTTTTT.